This T cell receptor (beta chain) was found in a study of shared clonotypes between healthy human individuals. V shed 10 bases and J 6 bases; nucleotides not matched to a gene: 14. Germline V lookup: CDR1 ENHRY, CDR2 SYGVKD. The CDR3 spans 14 residues. General study points: Relative to their counterparts shared across all four donors, non-shared clonotypes exhibited diminished generation probabilities. Sharing across four donors was seen in approximately 5.2% of naive CD4 clonotypes.

A word on this clone: The antigen remains unidentified.

Study processing details: ImmunoSEQ yielded junction-only sequences lacking quality scores, so filtering differed. The protocol was immunoSEQ multiplex PCR, while the TCRdb copy is restricted to in-frame clones and leaves out a portion. From that table come the V and J calls and clone size; the DNA was used to work out D and trimming. The sample lists roughly 2 million clones, roughly 96% occurring once. This receptor was taken from a man aged 18 to 30 in good health. The source material was naive CD4+ T cells sorted from blood. Subset here: CD45RA+ positively selected. This chain joins TRBV10-3 and TRBJ2-7; 8 bases are a match to TRBD2. Here the CDR3 DNA reads TGTGCCACAGTCCGGGGGGGGCAGTTCGCCGAGCAGTACTTC. Its translation is CATVRGGQFAEQYF.